Presented here are 4 T cell receptor beta chains from one specimen sequenced in a study of shared clonotypes between healthy human individuals. Sequencing used immunoSEQ multiplex PCR; TCRdb keeps in-frame clones, though not all of them. Of hundreds of thousands of clones in the sample, just over 75% were seen once. The sequencing input was PBMCs. These TCRs come from a woman in her 40s in good health. Some clones in this sample may be carry-over from other donors' samples.

The chain employs TRBV11-1 and TRBJ2-5; D is unresolved. V shed 1 base and J shed 0 bases, with 3 bases lying between them. The CDR3 runs to 13 residues. From germline, CDR1 is SGHAT and CDR2 FQDESV (reference sequence). The CDR3 region has the DNA TGTGCCAGCAGCTTAGGGTACCAAGAGACCCAGTACTTC. This encodes CASSLGYQETQYF.

The V gene is TRBV11-2, the J gene TRBJ2-3; the D is unclear. In germline, CDR1 is SGHAT, CDR2 FQNNGV. Trimming pared 5 bases from V and 1 base from J, leaving 10 bases between. The CDR3 length is 14 residues. CDR3 loop: CASSQSFGTDTQYF. Here the CDR3 DNA reads TGTGCCAGCAGCCAAAGTTTTGGCACAGATACGCAGTATTTT.

The chain is built from TRBV28 and TRBJ2-1; 7 nucleotides line up with TRBD2. The trim removed 6 bases at V and 1 base at J, leaving 9 bases unmatched. Germline V gene data show CDR1 as MDHEN and CDR2 as SYDVKM. The CDR3 spans 16 residues. CDR3 amino acids: CASREAGSGSYNEQFF. CDR3 DNA sequence: TGTGCCAGCAGGGAAGCGGGATCCGGATCCTACAATGAGCAGTTCTTC.

V usage is TRBV5-1 and J usage is TRBJ2-5, with 9 bases fitting TRBD2. The CDR3 consists of 17 residues. V was clipped by 0 bases and J by 5 bases; unmatched bases: 11. Germline V CDR1 and CDR2: SGHRS, YFSETQ. DNA for the CDR3: TGCGCCAGCAGCTTGGGCATTAGCGGGAGTGGATGGGAGACCCAGTACTTC. Its protein is CASSLGISGSGWETQYF.